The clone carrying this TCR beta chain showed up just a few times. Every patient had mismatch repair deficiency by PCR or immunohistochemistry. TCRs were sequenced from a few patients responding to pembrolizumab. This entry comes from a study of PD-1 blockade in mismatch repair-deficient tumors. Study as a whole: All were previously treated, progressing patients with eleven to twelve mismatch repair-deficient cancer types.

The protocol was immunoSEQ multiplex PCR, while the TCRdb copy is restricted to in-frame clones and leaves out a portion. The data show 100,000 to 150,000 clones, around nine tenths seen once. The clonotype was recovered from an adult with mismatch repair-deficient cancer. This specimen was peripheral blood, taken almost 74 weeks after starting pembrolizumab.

CDR3 DNA: TGTGCCAGCTACTCGGGGAGATATGGCTACACCTTC. Translation: CASYSGRYGYTF. The chain is built from TRBV7-9 and TRBJ1-2, with D uncertain. CDR1 and CDR2 (germline): SEHNR, FQNEAQ (reference sequence). The CDR3 contains 12 residues. V lost 8 bases to trimming and J lost 5 bases, with 12 bases between them. The full variable domain, completed using reference TRBV7-9 and TRBJ1-2, is DTGVSQNPRHKITKRGQNVTFRCDPISEHNRLYWYRQTLGQGPEFLTYFQNEAQLEKSRLLSDRFSAERPKGSFSTLEIQRTEQGDSAMYLCASYSGRYGYTFGSGTRLTVV.